These 24 T cell receptor beta chains came from one sample sequenced in a study of T cells in Graves' hyperthyroidism and ophthalmopathy. The CDR3 regions of TCR beta were amplified from RNA transcripts. Carried out on the TCR CDR3, a first-round RT-PCR used the HTBI primer set. MiXCR, run by TCRdb on the multiplex PCR reads, gives a single entry per CDR3 protein. The sample carries 550,000 to 800,000 distinct CDR3 sequences, 17% recorded once. The specimen sequenced was blood. These receptors were collected from a man aged 50 or older with Graves' hyperthyroidism.

This clonotype showed up many times. CDR3 DNA sequence: TGTGCCAGTAGTAAGGGACTAGCGACTAACACCGGGGAGCTGTTTTTT. Translation gives CASSKGLATNTGELFF. The V and J genes are TRBV19 and TRBJ2-2, with 10 bases that match TRBD2. The CDR3 runs to 16 residues. V lost 4 bases to trimming and J lost 2 bases; unmatched junction nucleotides: 4. CDR1 and CDR2 (germline): LNHDA, SQIVND (reference sequence). The full variable domain, with the rest looked up from reference TRBV19 and TRBJ2-2, is DGGITQSPKYLFRKEGQNVTLSCEQNLNHDAMYWYRQDPGQGLRLIYYSQIVNDFQKGDIAEGYSVSREKKESFPLTVTSAQKNPTAFYLCASSKGLATNTGELFFGEGSRLTVL.

This clonotype was picked up a small number of times. The rearrangement joins TRBV19 to TRBJ2-5, with D perhaps given as TRBD1 or TRBD2 (5 bases each). Germline-derived CDR1 and CDR2 are LNHDA and SQIVND (reference sequence). Trimming stripped 5 bases from V and 8 bases from J, with 15 bases between. The CDR3 totals 13 residues. This CDR3 is CASSLREGLTQYF. The CDR3 DNA reads as TGTGCCAGTAGTCTCCGAGAGGGGCTTACCCAGTACTTC.

This clonotype came up many times. The chain joins TRBV10-3 to TRBJ2-7; D unclear. The CDR3 loop spans 12 amino acids. Germline V gene sequence: CDR1 ENHRY, CDR2 SYGVKD. V lost 3 bases and J lost 5, with 8 bases in between. The CDR3 DNA reads TGTGCCATCAGTGAAGAGTTACACGAGCAGTACTTC. This gives the protein CAISEELHEQYF.

This clonotype was counted at least ten times. V and J are TRBV9 and TRBJ2-3, with unresolved D. This CDR3 spans 15 amino acids. Germline CDR1 reads SGDLS; CDR2 reads YYNGEE. Trimming removed 4 bases at V and 2 bases at J, with 14 bases between. The CDR3: CASSPRWRDTDTQYF. CDR3 nucleotides: TGTGCCAGCAGCCCCAGATGGCGAGACACAGATACGCAGTATTTT.

A few counts support this clonotype. V and J are TRBV5-1 and TRBJ2-2; 7 bases are a match to TRBD1. V was pared by 2 bases and J by 5 bases, with 3 bases of the junction left unmatched. Germline V gives CDR1 SGHRS, CDR2 YFSETQ. The length of the CDR3 is 14 residues. The CDR3 sequence is CASSFIQGTGELFF. In DNA, the CDR3 is TGCGCCAGCAGCTTTATACAGGGGACCGGGGAGCTGTTTTTT.

The rearrangement joins TRBV30 to TRBJ2-7; 8 bases line up with TRBD1. V lost 8 bases and J lost 6; bases outside the gene matches: 9. The CDR3 totals 12 residues. Per the germline V gene, CDR1 is GTSNPN and CDR2 is SVGIG (reference sequence). The CDR3 sequence: CAPTGQGSEQYF. The CDR3 nucleotides read TGTGCCCCCACCGGACAGGGTTCCGAGCAGTACTTC.

The chain carries TRBV6-6 and TRBJ1-2; no clear D gene. The germline V and J ends were trimmed by 0 bases and 2 bases, with 7 bases remaining between them. The CDR3 extends over 14 amino acids. In germline, CDR1 is MNHNY, CDR2 SVGAGI (reference sequence). CDR3 nucleotides: TGTGCCAGCAGTTACTCGGGTCCGAACTATGGCTACACCTTC. Translated, it gives CASSYSGPNYGYTF.

The chain recombines TRBV6-2 or TRBV6-3 with TRBJ1-1; D call uncertain. Germline values: CDR1 MNHEY, CDR2 SVGEGT. The CDR3 is 14 amino acids. The germline V and J ends were trimmed by 0 bases and 7 bases, with 12 bases remaining between them. CDR3 loop: CASSYSDWGFEAFF. CDR3 DNA sequence: TGTGCCAGCAGTTACTCGGACTGGGGATTTGAAGCTTTCTTT.

The V call is TRBV28, the J call TRBJ1-4, with D possibly TRBD1 on 5 matching bases. Trimming cost V 5 bases and J 3 bases, with 13 bases left between them. The CDR3 sequence is 15 residues long. CDR1 and CDR2 (germline): MDHEN, SYDVKM. The CDR3 loop is CASSPTTESNEKLFF. The CDR3 DNA is TGTGCCAGCAGTCCCACGACAGAATCTAATGAAAAACTGTTTTTT.

The V call is TRBV28, the J call TRBJ1-5; no definite D call. V was cut by 1 base and J by 6 bases, with 7 bases left in between. The CDR3 is made up of 13 amino acids. The V gene's germline CDR1 is MDHEN and CDR2 SYDVKM. Here the CDR3 reads CASSLSGSQPQHF. In nucleotides, the CDR3 is TGTGCCAGCAGTTTATCTGGGTCTCAGCCCCAGCATTTT.

The V and J genes are TRBV29-1 and TRBJ2-5; a weak D match, TRBD1 (5 bases). This CDR3 is built from 14 residues. Between the trimmed V and J ends, which lost 0 bases and 4 bases, there was a span of 12 bases. Germline values: CDR1 SQVTM, CDR2 ANQGSEA. The CDR3 DNA is TGCAGCGTTGAAGAAGGGGTGGAACGAGAGACCCAGTACTTC. It is translated as CSVEEGVERETQYF.

This clonotype showed up many times. The chain links TRBV28 to TRBJ2-7, with 16 nucleotides matching TRBD2. The ends lost 7 bases at V and 6 bases at J; junction bases unmatched: 9. The CDR3 is 16 residues long. In germline, CDR1 is MDHEN, CDR2 SYDVKM. The CDR3 DNA is TGTGCCAGCACCCCCGGGACTAGCGGGAGGGCGATCGAGCAGTACTTC. Protein: CASTPGTSGRAIEQYF.

This clonotype has a count of ten or more. The chain has TRBV2 and TRBJ2-1, with 13 bases aligning to TRBD2. Germline values: CDR1 SNHLY, CDR2 FYNNEI. J lost 12 bases, V lost 4 bases, and 15 bases had no gene match. CDR3 size: 17 residues. The CDR3: CASSGSQDRGLAGPQFF. DNA for the CDR3: TGTGCCAGCAGTGGAAGCCAAGACAGGGGACTAGCGGGACCGCAGTTCTTC.

V usage is TRBV6-1 and J usage is TRBJ1-2; D is undetermined. The CDR3 runs to 15 residues. V was clipped by 5 bases and J by 2 bases, with 15 bases between them. Germline loops: CDR1 MNHNS, CDR2 SASEGT. CDR3 in amino acids: CASSSHGQENYGYTF. Written as DNA, the CDR3 is TGTGCCAGCAGTTCCCACGGGCAGGAGAACTATGGCTACACCTTC.

This clonotype was found a few times. CDR3 sequence reads: CASSSTTGSDTQYF. CDR3 sequence (DNA): TGTGCCAGTAGTTCAACTACAGGGTCAGATACGCAGTATTTT. V is TRBV19 and J is TRBJ2-3, with TRBD1 as a possible D gene (6 bases). V lost 5 bases to trimming and J lost 4 bases, with 13 bases between them. The CDR3 runs to 14 residues. The germline V gene encodes CDR1 LNHDA and CDR2 SQIVND (reference sequence). Looking up the rest from reference TRBV19 and TRBJ2-3 gives the full variable domain: DGGITQSPKYLFRKEGQNVTLSCEQNLNHDAMYWYRQDPGQGLRLIYYSQIVNDFQKGDIAEGYSVSREKKESFPLTVTSAQKNPTAFYLCASSSTTGSDTQYFGPGTRLTVL.

Many counts were recorded for this clonotype. The rearrangement uses TRBV9 and TRBJ1-2, with TRBD1 matching over 8 bases. Germline-derived CDR1 and CDR2 are SGDLS and YYNGEE. V was pared by 1 base and J by 8 bases, with 7 bases of the junction left unmatched. The CDR3 spans 14 residues. This CDR3 reads CASSVTGGSFGYTF. CDR3 DNA sequence: TGTGCCAGCAGCGTAACAGGGGGATCCTTCGGCTACACCTTC. Complete variable domain (other parts from reference TRBV9 and TRBJ1-2): DSGVTQTPKHLITATGQRVTLRCSPRSGDLSVYWYQQSLDQGLQFLIQYYNGEERAKGNILERFSAQQFPDLHSELNLSSLELGDSALYFCASSVTGGSFGYTFGSGTRLTVV.

The chain is built from TRBV20-1 and TRBJ1-5; D is ambiguous. V lost 0 bases, J lost 4 bases, and 10 bases lay in between. The CDR3 runs 14 residues. Germline V gene sequence: CDR1 DFQATT, CDR2 SNEGSKA (reference sequence). CDR3 protein: CSAREYQINQPQHF. CDR3 sequence (DNA): TGCAGTGCTAGAGAATACCAGATTAATCAGCCCCAGCATTTT.

This clonotype has a handful of counts. The chain is built from TRBV10-3 and TRBJ2-1; D possibly corresponds to TRBD2 (5 bases). Germline CDR1 reads ENHRY; CDR2 reads SYGVKD. V was clipped by 4 bases and J by 0 bases, with 10 bases between them. The CDR3 loop spans 15 amino acids. The CDR3 loop is CAISGVSDSYNEQFF. In nucleotides, the CDR3 is TGTGCCATCAGTGGGGTTAGCGACTCCTACAATGAGCAGTTCTTC.

This clonotype was counted at least ten times. This sequence joins TRBV11-2 and TRBJ1-1; weak D call: TRBD1 (6 bases). There are 15 residues in the CDR3. The germline V and J ends were trimmed by 4 bases and 5 bases, with 17 bases remaining between them. Germline V gene sequence: CDR1 SGHAT, CDR2 FQNNGV. CDR3 in DNA: TGTGCCAGCAGCTCAATCACAGGGTTTACGACTGAAGCTTTCTTT. Amino acids: CASSSITGFTTEAFF.

The chain links TRBV20-1 to TRBJ2-1; 9 bases agree with TRBD1. V was clipped by 1 base and J by 12 bases; unmatched bases: 7. Germline V gives CDR1 DFQATT, CDR2 SNEGSKA (reference sequence). This CDR3 comprises 13 residues. This CDR3 is CSARAATGGLQFF. The CDR3 nucleotides are TGCAGTGCTAGAGCGGCCACAGGGGGCTTGCAGTTCTTC.

This chain connects TRBV29-1 to TRBJ2-3, with 7 nucleotides matching TRBD2. The CDR3 length is 13 residues. The trim removed 4 bases at V and 6 bases at J, leaving 7 bases unmatched. Germline CDR1 SQVTM, CDR2 ANQGSEA. The CDR3, as DNA: TGCAGCGTTGCCCGGGGGGTATCGGATACGCAGTATTTT. The encoded protein is CSVARGVSDTQYF.

To note about this clonotype: At one boundary the junction diverges from the germline segment, which might be a read error. The V gene is TRBV5-1, the J gene TRBJ1-4, with 9 nucleotides matching TRBD1. Germline loops: CDR1 SGHRS, CDR2 YFSETQ. The CDR3 contains 15 residues. This CDR3 is CASSPGQGGIEKLSF. The DNA for the CDR3 is TGCGCCAGCAGCCCGGGACAGGGTGGGATTGAAAAACTGTCTTTT. The entire variable domain, with the rest obtained from reference TRBV5-1 and TRBJ1-4, is as follows: KAGVTQTPRYLIKTRGQQVTLSCSPISGHRSVSWYQQTPGQGLQFLFEYFSETQRNKGNFPGRFSGRQFSNSRSEMNVSTLELGDSALYLCASSPGQGGIEKLSFGSGTQLSVL.

The chain is built from TRBV28 and TRBJ1-1; 7 bases are a match to TRBD1. Germline CDR1 reads MDHEN; CDR2 reads SYDVKM. J lost 5 bases, V lost 5 bases, and 11 bases had no gene match. This CDR3 spans 15 amino acids. DNA of the CDR3: TGTGCCAGCAGTACTACGAAGGGGGCGAGGACTGAAGCTTTCTTT. This gives the protein CASSTTKGARTEAFF.

This clonotype came up once. Compared with germline, one end of the junction differs, possibly owing to a read error. V and J are TRBV11-2 and TRBJ2-2, with 7 positions matching TRBD1. Germline loops: CDR1 SGHAT, CDR2 FQNNGV. The CDR3 loop spans 15 amino acids. The CDR3 loop is CASSLVGTARRELFF. CDR3 coding DNA: TGTGCCAGCAGCTTAGTAGGGACAGCACGTCGGGAACTGTTTTTT.